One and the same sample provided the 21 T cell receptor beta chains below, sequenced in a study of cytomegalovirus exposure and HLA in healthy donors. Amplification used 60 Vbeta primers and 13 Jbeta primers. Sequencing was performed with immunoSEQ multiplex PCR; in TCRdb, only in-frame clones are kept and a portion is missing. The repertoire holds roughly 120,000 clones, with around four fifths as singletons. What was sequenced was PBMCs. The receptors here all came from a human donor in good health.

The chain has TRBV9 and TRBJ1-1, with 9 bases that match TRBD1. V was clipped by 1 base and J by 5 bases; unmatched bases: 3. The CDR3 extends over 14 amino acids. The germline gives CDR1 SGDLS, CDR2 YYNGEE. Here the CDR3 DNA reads TGTGCCAGCAGCGTAACAGGGGGCGGGACTGAAGCTTTCTTT. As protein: CASSVTGGGTEAFF.

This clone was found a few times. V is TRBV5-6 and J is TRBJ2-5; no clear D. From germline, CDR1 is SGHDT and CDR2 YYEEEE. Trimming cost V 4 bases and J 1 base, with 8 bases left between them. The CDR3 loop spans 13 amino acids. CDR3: CASSGQPQETQYF. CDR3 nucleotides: TGTGCCAGCAGCGGGCAGCCCCAAGAGACCCAGTACTTC.

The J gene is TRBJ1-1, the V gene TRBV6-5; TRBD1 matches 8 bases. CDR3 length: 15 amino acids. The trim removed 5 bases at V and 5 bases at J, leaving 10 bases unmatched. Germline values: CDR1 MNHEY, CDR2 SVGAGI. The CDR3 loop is CASSPRDRRGTEAFF. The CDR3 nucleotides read TGTGCCAGCAGTCCGAGGGACAGGAGGGGTACTGAAGCTTTCTTT.

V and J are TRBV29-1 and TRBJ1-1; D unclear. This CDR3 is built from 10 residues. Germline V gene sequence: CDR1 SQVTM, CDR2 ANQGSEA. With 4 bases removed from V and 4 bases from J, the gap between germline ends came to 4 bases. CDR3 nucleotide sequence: TGCAGCGTTGTAGCCACTGAAGCTTTCTTT. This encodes CSVVATEAFF.

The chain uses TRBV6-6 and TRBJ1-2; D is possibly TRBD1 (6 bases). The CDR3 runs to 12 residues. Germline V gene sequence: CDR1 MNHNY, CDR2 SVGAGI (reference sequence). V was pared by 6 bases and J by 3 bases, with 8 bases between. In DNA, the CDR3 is TGTGCCAGCAGCCGGACAGACTATGGCTACACCTTC. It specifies CASSRTDYGYTF.

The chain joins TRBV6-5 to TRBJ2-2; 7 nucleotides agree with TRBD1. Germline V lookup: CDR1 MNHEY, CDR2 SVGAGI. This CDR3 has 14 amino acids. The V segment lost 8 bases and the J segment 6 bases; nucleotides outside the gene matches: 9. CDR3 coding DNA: TGTGCCAGCCCCCGGACAGGAGAGGCCGGGGAGCTGTTTTTT. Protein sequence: CASPRTGEAGELFF.

In nucleotides, the CDR3 is TGTGCCAGCAGTGGATGGACAGGGCTAGTTGGGGAGCAGTACTTC. The encoded protein is CASSGWTGLVGEQYF. V is TRBV2 and J is TRBJ2-7; 8 bases agree with TRBD1. Germline V gene data show CDR1 as SNHLY and CDR2 as FYNNEI. Trimming at V came to 4 bases and at J to 7 bases, leaving 12 bases not matched to a gene. The CDR3 is 15 residues long.

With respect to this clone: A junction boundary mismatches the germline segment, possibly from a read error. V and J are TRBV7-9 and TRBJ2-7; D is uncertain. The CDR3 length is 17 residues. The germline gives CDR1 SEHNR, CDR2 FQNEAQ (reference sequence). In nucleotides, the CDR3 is TGTTCCAGCAGCTCCCTCCCCCCCGTCACTGTATCCTACGAGCAGTACTTC. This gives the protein CSSSSLPPVTVSYEQYF.

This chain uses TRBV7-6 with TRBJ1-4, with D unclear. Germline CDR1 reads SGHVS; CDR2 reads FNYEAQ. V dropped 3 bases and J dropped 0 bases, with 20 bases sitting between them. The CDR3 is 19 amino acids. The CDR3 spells CASSFGSQRRPATNEKLFF. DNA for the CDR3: TGTGCCAGCAGCTTCGGATCACAGAGACGACCTGCAACTAATGAAAAACTGTTTTTT.

In DNA, the CDR3 is TGTGCCAGCACCCCGGGGGGTTACGAGCAGTACTTC. Its translation: CASTPGGYEQYF. The chain uses TRBV7-9 and TRBJ2-7, with 7 bases matching TRBD2. The junction had 4 bases not matched to a gene; V was cut back by 7 bases and J by 4 bases. Germline V gene data show CDR1 as SEHNR and CDR2 as FQNEAQ (reference sequence). CDR3 length: 12 amino acids.

This CDR3 reads CASSPGGVGNTEAFF. CDR3 bases: TGTGCCAGCTCACCCGGGGGGGTCGGTAACACTGAAGCTTTCTTT. The chain recombines TRBV18 with TRBJ1-1; D is possibly TRBD1 (5 bases). V lost 3 bases, J lost 2 bases, and 13 bases lay in between. The CDR3 is made up of 15 amino acids. Per the germline V gene, CDR1 is KGHSH and CDR2 is LQKENI.

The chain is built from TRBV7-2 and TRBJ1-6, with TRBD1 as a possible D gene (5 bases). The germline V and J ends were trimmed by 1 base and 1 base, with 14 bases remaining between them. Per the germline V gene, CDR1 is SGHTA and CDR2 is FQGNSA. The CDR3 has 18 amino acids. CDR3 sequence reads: CASSLDPTVGSYNSPLHF. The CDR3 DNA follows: TGTGCCAGCAGCTTAGACCCGACAGTTGGGTCCTATAATTCACCCCTCCACTTT. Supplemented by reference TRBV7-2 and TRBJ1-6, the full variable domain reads GAGVSQSPSNKVTEKGKDVELRCDPISGHTALYWYRQSLGQGLEFLIYFQGNSAPDKSGLPSDRFSAERTGGSVSTLTIQRTQQEDSAVYLCASSLDPTVGSYNSPLHFGNGTRLTVT.

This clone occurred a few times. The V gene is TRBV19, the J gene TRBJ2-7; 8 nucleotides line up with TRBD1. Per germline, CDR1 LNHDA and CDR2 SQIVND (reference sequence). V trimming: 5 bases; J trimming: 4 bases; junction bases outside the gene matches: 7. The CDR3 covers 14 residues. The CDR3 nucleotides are TGTGCCAGTAGTTGGGCGACAGGGGTTTACGAGCAGTACTTC. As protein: CASSWATGVYEQYF.

CDR3: CASSVGETHSYEQYF. The CDR3 DNA reads as TGTGCCAGCAGCGTTGGGGAGACCCACTCCTACGAGCAGTACTTC. The chain links TRBV9 to TRBJ2-5; a possible D gene is TRBD2 (5 bases). Matching the DNA end better, TRBJ2-7 makes the J call doubtful. This CDR3 has 15 residues. The germline V gene encodes CDR1 SGDLS and CDR2 YYNGEE.

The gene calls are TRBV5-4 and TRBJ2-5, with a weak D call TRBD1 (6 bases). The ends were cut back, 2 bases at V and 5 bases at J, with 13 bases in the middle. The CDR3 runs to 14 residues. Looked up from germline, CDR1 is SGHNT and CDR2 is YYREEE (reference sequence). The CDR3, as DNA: TGTGCCAGCAGCTTTTCCCAGGGGCTGGAGACCCAGTACTTC. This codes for CASSFSQGLETQYF.

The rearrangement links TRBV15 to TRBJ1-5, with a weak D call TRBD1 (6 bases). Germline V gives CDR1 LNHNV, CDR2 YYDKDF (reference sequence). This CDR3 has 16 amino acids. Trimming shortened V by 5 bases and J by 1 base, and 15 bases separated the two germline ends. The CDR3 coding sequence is TGTGCCACCAGCCCCGGACAGTATAACAGCAATCAGCCCCAGCATTTT. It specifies CATSPGQYNSNQPQHF.

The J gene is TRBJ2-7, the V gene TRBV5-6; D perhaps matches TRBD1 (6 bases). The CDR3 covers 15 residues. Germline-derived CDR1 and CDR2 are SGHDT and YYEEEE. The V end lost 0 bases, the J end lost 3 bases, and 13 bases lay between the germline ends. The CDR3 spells CASSLVSGVSYEQYF. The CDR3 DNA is TGTGCCAGCAGCTTGGTTTCAGGGGTGAGCTACGAGCAGTACTTC.

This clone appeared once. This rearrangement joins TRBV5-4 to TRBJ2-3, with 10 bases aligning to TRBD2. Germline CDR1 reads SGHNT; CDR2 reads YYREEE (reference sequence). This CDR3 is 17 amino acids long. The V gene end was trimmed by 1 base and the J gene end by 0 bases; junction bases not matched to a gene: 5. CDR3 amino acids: CASSLRASGGSTDTQYF. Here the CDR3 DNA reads TGTGCCAGCAGCTTGCGGGCTAGCGGGGGTAGCACAGATACGCAGTATTTT.

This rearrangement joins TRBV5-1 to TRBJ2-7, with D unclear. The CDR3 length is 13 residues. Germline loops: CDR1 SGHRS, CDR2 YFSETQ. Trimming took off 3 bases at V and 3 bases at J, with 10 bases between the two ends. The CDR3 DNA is TGCGCCAGCAGCTCTTTACATGGCTACGAGCAGTACTTC. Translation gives CASSSLHGYEQYF.

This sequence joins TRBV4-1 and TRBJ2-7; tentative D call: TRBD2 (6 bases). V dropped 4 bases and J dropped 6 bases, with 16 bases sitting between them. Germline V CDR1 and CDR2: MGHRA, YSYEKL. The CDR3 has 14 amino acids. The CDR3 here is CASSPGGLDGEQYF. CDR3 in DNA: TGCGCCAGCAGCCCCGGGGGACTGGATGGCGAGCAGTACTTC.

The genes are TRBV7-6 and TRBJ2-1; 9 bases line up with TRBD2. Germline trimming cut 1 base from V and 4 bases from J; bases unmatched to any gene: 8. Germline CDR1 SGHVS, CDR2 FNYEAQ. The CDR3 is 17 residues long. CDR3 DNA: TGTGCCAGCAGCTTAGATATTCTAGCGGGGAAATACAATGAGCAGTTCTTC. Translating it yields CASSLDILAGKYNEQFF.